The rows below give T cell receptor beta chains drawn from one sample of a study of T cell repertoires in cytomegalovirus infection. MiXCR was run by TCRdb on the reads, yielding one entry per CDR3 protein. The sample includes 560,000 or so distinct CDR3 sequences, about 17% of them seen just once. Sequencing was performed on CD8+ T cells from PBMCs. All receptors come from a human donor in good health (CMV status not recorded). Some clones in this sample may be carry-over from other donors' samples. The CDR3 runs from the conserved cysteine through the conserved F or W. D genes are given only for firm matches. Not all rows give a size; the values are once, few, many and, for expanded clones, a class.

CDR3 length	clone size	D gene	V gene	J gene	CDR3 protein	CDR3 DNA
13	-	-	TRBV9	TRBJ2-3	CASSVAITDTQYF	TGTGCCAGCAGCGTAGCGATCACAGATACGCAGTATTTT
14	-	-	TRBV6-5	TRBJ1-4	CASSAKGFDEKLFF	TGTGCCAGCAGTGCGAAGGGCTTTGATGAAAAACTGTTTTTT
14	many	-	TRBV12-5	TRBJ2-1	CASGLGLANDEQFF	TGTGCTAGTGGTTTAGGGCTAGCGAACGATGAGCAGTTCTTC
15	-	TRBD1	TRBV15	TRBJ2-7	CATSFAGTGTYEQYF	TGTGCCACCAGCTTCGCCGGGACAGGGACTTACGAGCAGTACTTC
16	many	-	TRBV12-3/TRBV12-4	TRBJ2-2	CASSLGGGGDTGELFF	TGTGCCAGCAGTCTCGGAGGAGGGGGCGACACCGGGGAGCTGTTTTTT
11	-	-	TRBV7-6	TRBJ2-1	CASRSRDEQFF	TGTGCCAGCAGGAGCAGGGATGAGCAGTTCTTC
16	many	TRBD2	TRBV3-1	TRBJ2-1	CASSQDRTSGYNEQFF	TGTGCCAGCAGCCAAGACCGAACTAGCGGCTACAATGAGCAGTTCTTC
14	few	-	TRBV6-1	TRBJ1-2	CASRDSCMGDGYTF	TGTGCCAGCAGGGACAGCTGTATGGGGGATGGCTACACCTTC
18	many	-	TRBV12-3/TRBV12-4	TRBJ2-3	CASSLAGGPVVGADTQYF	TGTGCCAGCAGTTTAGCGGGGGGGCCGGTCGTAGGCGCAGATACGCAGTATTTT
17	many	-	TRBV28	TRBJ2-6	CASSFTRRPSGANVLTF	TGTGCCAGCAGTTTCACTCGACGGCCCTCTGGGGCCAACGTCCTGACTTTC
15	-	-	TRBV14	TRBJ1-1	CASNQEAQEDTEAFF	TGTGCCAGCAACCAAGAGGCCCAGGAGGACACTGAAGCTTTCTTT
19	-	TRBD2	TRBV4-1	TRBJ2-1	CASSQVLAVGGSYYNEQFF	TGCGCCAGCAGCCAAGTTCTTGCAGTCGGGGGGAGCTACTACAATGAGCAGTTCTTC
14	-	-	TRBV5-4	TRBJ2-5	CASSLKQEVETQYF	TGTGCCAGCAGCTTAAAACAGGAGGTAGAGACCCAGTACTTC
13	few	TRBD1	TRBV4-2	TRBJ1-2	CASSQPGQGRYTF	TGTGCCAGCAGCCAACCGGGACAGGGTCGCTACACCTTC
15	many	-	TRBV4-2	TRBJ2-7	CASSQDRRGLYEQYF	TGTGCCAGCAGCCAAGATCGGAGGGGATTGTACGAGCAGTACTTC
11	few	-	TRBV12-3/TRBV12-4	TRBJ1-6	CASRQGGTLHF	TGTGCCAGCAGACAGGGAGGAACCCTCCACTTT
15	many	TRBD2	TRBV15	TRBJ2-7	CATSRAGAGLSEQYF	TGTGCCACCAGCAGAGCAGGAGCGGGATTGAGCGAGCAGTACTTC
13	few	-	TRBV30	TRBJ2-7	CAWSLATDYEQYF	TGTGCCTGGAGCCTAGCAACAGACTACGAGCAGTACTTC
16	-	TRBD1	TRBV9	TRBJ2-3	CASSLGPIQGQFGPYF	TGTGCCAGCAGCCTCGGACCAATACAGGGACAGTTCGGTCCGTATTTT
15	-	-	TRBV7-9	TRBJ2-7	CASSLLGSASYEQYF	TGTGCCAGCAGCTTACTAGGGTCAGCCTCCTACGAGCAGTACTTC
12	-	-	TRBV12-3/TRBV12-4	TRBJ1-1	CASSLEALEAFF	TGTGCCAGCAGTTTAGAAGCTCTTGAAGCTTTCTTT
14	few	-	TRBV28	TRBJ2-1	CASIPRGSYNEQFF	TGTGCCAGCATCCCCCGGGGTTCCTACAATGAGCAGTTCTTC
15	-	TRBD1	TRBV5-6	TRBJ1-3	CASSYLRGQRNTIYF	TGTGCCAGCAGCTACCTCAGGGGGCAGAGAAACACCATATATTTT
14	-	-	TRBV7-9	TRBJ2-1	CASSLAGLIDEQFF	TGTGCCAGCAGCTTAGCGGGGCTTATCGATGAGCAGTTCTTC
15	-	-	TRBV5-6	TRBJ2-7	CASSRKTRLYYEQYF	TGTGCCAGCAGCCGGAAAACGAGACTCTACTACGAGCAGTACTTC
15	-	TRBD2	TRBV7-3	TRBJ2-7	CASSANGGSSYEQYF	TGTGCCAGCAGCGCAAACGGGGGGAGCTCCTACGAGCAGTACTTC
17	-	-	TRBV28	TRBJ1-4	CASRAELNRATNEKLFF	TGTGCCAGCAGGGCCGAGCTGAACCGCGCAACTAATGAAAAACTGTTTTTT
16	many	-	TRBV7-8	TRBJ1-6	CASSQQRKITPQSLHF	TGTGCCAGCAGCCAACAAAGGAAGATTACGCCCCAATCCCTCCACTTT
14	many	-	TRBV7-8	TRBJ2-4	CASSPRGGKNIQYF	TGTGCCAGCAGCCCCAGGGGGGGAAAAAACATTCAGTACTTC